This T cell receptor (beta chain) was sequenced in a study of blood T cell repertoires in COVID-19. Across the study: Italy, Spain and the United States were the sources of the convalescent and acute COVID-19 samples. PBMCs, B-cell-depleted T cells, or T cells were the source of the cDNA or gDNA that made up the material.

Clones were read by immunoSEQ multiplex PCR, and TCRdb kept only the in-frame ones, dropping some. The sample has about 52,000 clones; 85% to 90% are singletons. V dropped 6 bases and J dropped 5 bases, with 6 bases sitting between them. Germline V gene sequence: CDR1 SNHLY, CDR2 FYNNEI. The length of the CDR3 is 11 residues. The sequencing sample was made of peripheral blood. This chain uses TRBV2 with TRBJ2-3; perhaps TRBD1 as D (6 bases). This sequence originates from a human donor in a cohort sampled during active COVID-19. The chain's CDR3 is CASRGGDTQYF. DNA of the CDR3: TGTGCCAGCAGAGGGGGAGATACGCAGTATTTT.